This T cell receptor beta chain originates from a study of Graves' ophthalmopathy and Graves' hyperthyroidism. Study information: Blood was drawn at initial diagnosis, before any treatment.

From germline, CDR1 is MNHNS and CDR2 SASEGT. The V end lost 5 bases, the J end lost 4 bases, and 17 bases lay between the germline ends. This CDR3 is built from 15 residues. With regard to this clonotype: Its target is unknown.

RNA transcripts yielded amplified TCR beta CDR3 regions. HTBI primers served in a first-round RT-PCR, which a second-round multiplex PCR followed. TCRdb re-analysed the multiplex PCR reads in MiXCR, keeping a single row per CDR3 protein. The table records about 500,000 distinct CDR3 sequences, approximately 15% of them present only once. General study findings and limits: In blood appeared most of the expanded thyroid clonotypes whose frequency exceeded 0.001.

A duration under 3 months, NOSPECS ≥4, CAS ≥3 and moderate-to-severe activity characterized the donors with ophthalmopathy. Sequencing was done on a sample of blood. The receptor was isolated from a woman aged 30 to 39 with Graves' ophthalmopathy. This sequence joins TRBV6-1 and TRBJ1-2; D is perhaps TRBD1 (5 bases). The DNA for the CDR3 is TGTGCCAGCAGTCCAGGGACCGCTGAGCGCTATGGCTACACCTTC. It is translated as CASSPGTAERYGYTF.